This TCR beta chain was sequenced during a study of patients and donors after allogeneic stem cell transplantation. MiXCR, applied by TCRdb to the RT-PCR reads, yields one record per CDR3 protein. The sample gives 15,000 to 20,000 distinct CDR3 sequences, roughly 27% of which show up once; 35% to 40% is in the top ten. This clonotype was picked up a small number of times. The sequencing sample was made of blood, either unsorted or a sorted T cell fraction (not recorded which). The clonotype originates from a human donor who was either an allogeneic HSCT recipient or a stem cell or donor lymphocyte infusion donor (not recorded which). It is not recorded whose cells these are; they may come from a transplant donor.

CDR3: CASSLEGEAFF. The DNA for the CDR3 is TGTGCCAGCAGCTTGGAGGGTGAAGCTTTCTTT. The V call is TRBV5-6, the J call TRBJ1-1; no definite D call. CDR1 SGHDT and CDR2 YYEEEE come from the germline V gene. Trimming stripped 0 bases from V and 7 bases from J, with 4 bases between. The CDR3 runs 11 residues.